This T cell receptor (beta chain) comes out of a study of neurological immune-mediated disorders. TCRdb used MiXCR to reprocess the 5' RACE reads, holding one entry per CDR3 protein. The sample lists roughly 62,000 distinct CDR3 sequences; roughly 2.5% were seen once. This clonotype was found many times. The origin of this receptor is a man over 45 with multiple sclerosis. Sequenced material: PBMCs.

The CDR3 region is CSASGGQGTETQYF. The CDR3 DNA sequence: TGCAGTGCTAGTGGAGGACAGGGAACGGAGACCCAGTACTTC. The chain carries TRBV20-1 and TRBJ2-5; 8 bases agree with TRBD1. The V gene's germline CDR1 is DFQATT and CDR2 SNEGSKA (reference sequence). This CDR3 spans 14 amino acids. With V trimmed by 3 bases and J by 5 bases, 8 bases remained unmatched.